Below, 26 T cell receptor beta chains from the same sample are listed, as sequenced in a study of blood T cell repertoires in COVID-19. The method was immunoSEQ multiplex PCR; TCRdb's version includes in-frame clones alone and lacks a portion of them. The sample yields tens of thousands of clones, more than 65% seen once. Sequenced material: peripheral blood. The receptor source for this set is a man in his 70s with acute or convalescent COVID-19.

V and J are TRBV28 and TRBJ1-1, with D maybe TRBD1 (5 bases). The CDR3 contains 11 residues. With 6 bases removed from V and 8 bases from J, the gap between germline ends came to 10 bases. CDR1 MDHEN and CDR2 SYDVKM come from the germline V gene. CDR3 bases: TGTGCCAGCAGGGGGCGTCCCGAAGCTTTCTTT. This encodes CASRGRPEAFF. Using reference TRBV28 and TRBJ1-1 for the parts outside the CDR3, the full variable domain is DVKVTQSSRYLVKRTGEKVFLECVQDMDHENMFWYRQDPGLGLRLIYFSYDVKMKEKGDIPEGYSVSREKKERFSLILESASTNQTSMYLCASRGRPEAFFGQGTRLTVV.

The chain joins TRBV19 to TRBJ2-7; 9 positions agree with TRBD1. Germline values: CDR1 LNHDA, CDR2 SQIVND (reference sequence). After removal of 5 bases from V and 1 base from J, the junction contained 3 bases not matched to a gene. The CDR3 covers 14 residues. Written as DNA, the CDR3 is TGTGCCAGTAGTGGGGGACAGGGATCCTACGAGCAGTACTTC. Its translation is CASSGGQGSYEQYF.

The V and J genes are TRBV27 and TRBJ1-1; no clear D gene. CDR3 length equals 14 residues. The V end lost 5 bases, the J end lost 0 bases, and 10 bases lay between the germline ends. The germline V gene encodes CDR1 MNHEY and CDR2 SMNVEV (reference sequence). The CDR3, as DNA: TGTGCCAGCAGTCCGAGAAGCATGAACACTGAAGCTTTCTTT. This sequence encodes CASSPRSMNTEAFF.

This rearrangement joins TRBV4-1 to TRBJ1-1; no clear D gene. The germline V gene encodes CDR1 MGHRA and CDR2 YSYEKL. The CDR3 is 14 residues long. V lost 0 bases, J lost 7 bases, and 12 bases lay in between. The CDR3 DNA follows: TGCGCCAGCAGCCAAGATTTCCCCCTCGGTGAAGCTTTCTTT. Translation: CASSQDFPLGEAFF.

This clone was recorded only once. This chain uses TRBV2 with TRBJ2-2; tentative D call: TRBD2 (6 bases). The length of the CDR3 is 14 residues. V lost 7 bases to trimming and J lost 0 bases, with 9 bases between them. Germline values: CDR1 SNHLY, CDR2 FYNNEI. The CDR3 sequence: CASTGVANTGELFF. The CDR3, as DNA: TGTGCCAGCACGGGAGTTGCGAACACCGGGGAGCTGTTTTTT.

CDR3 residues: CASLAGMGAFSEKLFF. CDR3 sequence (DNA): TGTGCCAGCCTCGCAGGGATGGGGGCGTTTAGTGAAAAACTGTTTTTT. The J gene is TRBJ1-4, the V gene TRBV28; D may be TRBD1 (6 bases). CDR1 and CDR2 from the germline V gene are MDHEN and SYDVKM. V lost 8 bases to trimming and J lost 7 bases, with 23 bases between them. CDR3 length equals 16 residues.

The V and J genes are TRBV18 and TRBJ2-2, with D maybe TRBD1 (5 bases). The CDR3 covers 15 residues. V lost 5 bases and J lost 0, with 10 bases in between. In germline, CDR1 is KGHSH, CDR2 LQKENI. DNA of the CDR3: TGTGCCAGCTCAATAAGGGGTACGAACACCGGGGAGCTGTTTTTT. Translated, it gives CASSIRGTNTGELFF.

The genes are TRBV3-1 (or the pseudogene TRBV3-2) and TRBJ1-1; D is possibly TRBD1 (6 bases). The CDR3 totals 13 residues. V was shortened by 11 bases and J by 0 bases, with 13 bases between the two germline ends. The germline gives CDR1 LGHDT, CDR2 YNNKEL (reference sequence). For the CDR3, the DNA is TGTGCCGTATCGGGACAAATGAACACTGAAGCTTTCTTT. Protein sequence: CAVSGQMNTEAFF.

V and J are TRBV7-9 and TRBJ2-5; no firm D call. V dropped 5 bases and J dropped 0 bases, with 10 bases sitting between them. Germline assignment: CDR1 SEHNR and CDR2 FQNEAQ (reference sequence). This CDR3 region has 14 residues. The CDR3 region has the DNA TGTGCCAGCAGCCCGCTATCGTACCAAGAGACCCAGTACTTC. Translating it yields CASSPLSYQETQYF.

This clone appeared a few times. This sequence joins TRBV3-1 (or the pseudogene TRBV3-2) and TRBJ2-5; 9 nucleotides agree with TRBD2. V was pared by 6 bases and J by 4 bases, with 9 bases of the junction left unmatched. This CDR3 is built from 15 residues. Germline-derived CDR1 and CDR2 are LGHDT and YNNKEL (reference sequence). CDR3 loop: CASRASGASRETQYF. The CDR3 DNA follows: TGTGCCAGCAGGGCTAGCGGGGCCTCGAGAGAGACCCAGTACTTC.

This rearrangement joins TRBV5-6 to TRBJ2-2; D may be TRBD1 (5 bases). The V gene lost 4 bases and the J gene lost 5 bases, with 15 bases spanning the gap. Per the germline V gene, CDR1 is SGHDT and CDR2 is YYEEEE. CDR3 length equals 15 residues. The CDR3 nucleotides read TGTGCCAGCAGCACGCCAGGGATGGGGACCGGGGAGCTGTTTTTT. Its translation is CASSTPGMGTGELFF.

This clone came up once. The chain uses TRBV2 and TRBJ2-1; possible D gene TRBD1, 6 bases. The CDR3 is 12 residues long. V was trimmed by 6 bases and J by 5 bases, leaving 8 bases between them. The germline V gene encodes CDR1 SNHLY and CDR2 FYNNEI. CDR3 sequence (DNA): TGTGCCAGCAGGACAGGTCACAATGAGCAGTTCTTC. It is translated as CASRTGHNEQFF.

The V gene is TRBV5-1, the J gene TRBJ2-2, with D tentatively TRBD1 (5 bases). This CDR3 contains 16 residues. Germline V gene data show CDR1 as SGHRS and CDR2 as YFSETQ. The germline V and J ends were trimmed by 1 base and 5 bases, with 15 bases remaining between them. CDR3 sequence: CASSLKGAGQTGELFF. DNA of the CDR3: TGCGCCAGCAGCTTGAAAGGCGCAGGGCAAACCGGGGAGCTGTTTTTT.

As for this clone: The junction departs from germline at one end; a sequencing error may be responsible. V usage is TRBV5-1 and J usage is TRBJ1-3, with D perhaps matching TRBD1 (5 bases). The CDR3 loop spans 14 amino acids. In germline, CDR1 is SGHRS, CDR2 YFSETQ. The CDR3 protein is CASSLDRGRNTIYF. The CDR3 coding sequence is TGCGCCAGCAGTTTGGATAGGGGCCGAAACACCATATATTTT.

The chain combines TRBV7-2 with TRBJ2-7, with TRBD1 identical over 9 bases. In germline, CDR1 is SGHTA, CDR2 FQGNSA. The CDR3 totals 16 residues. V lost 3 bases, J lost 2 bases, and 8 bases stayed unmatched. The CDR3 nucleotides are TGTGCCAGCAGCTTTCATCCGGGACAGGGACCCTACGAGCAGTACTTC. This translates into CASSFHPGQGPYEQYF.

The chain couples TRBV28 to TRBJ1-4, with D maybe TRBD1 (6 bases). This CDR3 has 14 amino acids. Germline V gene data show CDR1 as MDHEN and CDR2 as SYDVKM. V was clipped by 2 bases and J by 8 bases, with 12 bases between them. This CDR3 is CASSLHRAEEKLFF. The CDR3 coding sequence is TGTGCCAGCAGTTTACACAGGGCTGAGGAAAAACTGTTTTTT.

This chain connects TRBV3-1 (or the pseudogene TRBV3-2) to TRBJ1-3; 8 nucleotides line up with TRBD1. The V gene end was trimmed by 5 bases and the J gene end by 0 bases; junction bases not matched to a gene: 9. The CDR3 runs 17 residues. CDR1 LGHDT and CDR2 YNNKEL come from the germline V gene (reference sequence). The CDR3 DNA sequence: TGTGCCAGCAGCGAGGAGACAGGGGTCCCCTCTGGAAACACCATATATTTT. It translates to CASSEETGVPSGNTIYF.

The chain joins TRBV5-6 to TRBJ2-3, with D possibly TRBD2 on 6 matching bases. With 2 bases removed from V and 3 bases from J, the gap between germline ends came to 13 bases. The CDR3 consists of 15 residues. Per the germline V gene, CDR1 is SGHDT and CDR2 is YYEEEE. CDR3 amino acids: CASSFRRVYTDTQYF. The CDR3, as DNA: TGTGCCAGCAGCTTTCGGAGGGTATATACAGATACGCAGTATTTT.

The chain combines TRBV7-9 with TRBJ2-5; D ambiguous. Germline CDR1 reads SEHNR; CDR2 reads FQNEAQ (reference sequence). Trimming pared 0 bases from V and 5 bases from J, leaving 13 bases between. This CDR3 region has 15 residues. The CDR3 DNA is TGTGCCAGCAGCTTAGCTGACCAAAGCAGGGAGACCCAGTACTTC. It specifies CASSLADQSRETQYF.

This chain joins TRBV4-1 and TRBJ1-5; TRBD1 matches 7 bases. CDR3 length: 15 amino acids. J lost 4 bases, V lost 4 bases, and 7 bases had no gene match. Germline V lookup: CDR1 MGHRA, CDR2 YSYEKL. The CDR3 bases are TGCGCCAGCAGCCCAGAACAGGGGACAAATCAGCCCCAGCATTTT. Translation: CASSPEQGTNQPQHF.

The chain carries TRBV9 and TRBJ2-3; 10 nucleotides align to TRBD1. Trimming took 3 bases from V and 5 from J; bases not matched to a gene: 9. The CDR3 is 16 residues long. Germline V lookup: CDR1 SGDLS, CDR2 YYNGEE. The CDR3 DNA is TGTGCCAGCAGCGCTCCGGACAGGGGGATTGGAGATACGCAGTATTTT. This encodes CASSAPDRGIGDTQYF.

V gene TRBV4-1 combines with J gene TRBJ1-1; 9 bases match TRBD1. Germline assignment: CDR1 MGHRA and CDR2 YSYEKL. The CDR3 covers 16 residues. Trimming removed 4 bases from V and 0 bases from J; junction bases left unmatched: 6. Here the CDR3 reads CASSPAGTGLNTEAFF. DNA of the CDR3: TGCGCCAGCAGCCCCGCCGGGACAGGGTTGAACACTGAAGCTTTCTTT.

The table lists this clone with a count of one. The chain employs TRBV4-1 and TRBJ2-1; the match to TRBD2 covers 11 bases. CDR1 MGHRA and CDR2 YSYEKL come from the germline V gene. V gave up 0 bases and J gave up 4 bases; unmatched junction bases: 5. CDR3 size: 17 residues. CDR3 protein: CASSQEKVAGGYNEQFF. The CDR3 DNA is TGCGCCAGCAGCCAAGAAAAGGTAGCGGGGGGGTACAATGAGCAGTTCTTC.

The chain joins TRBV11-1 to TRBJ1-2; 10 bases fit TRBD1. CDR1 and CDR2 from the germline V gene are SGHAT and FQDESV (reference sequence). V gave up 4 bases and J gave up 8 bases; unmatched junction bases: 4. The CDR3 extends over 13 amino acids. CDR3 in DNA: TGTGCCAGCAGCTCGAGGACAGGGGGAGGCTACACCTTC. It specifies CASSSRTGGGYTF. The whole variable domain, remainder taken from reference TRBV11-1 and TRBJ1-2, is EAEVAQSPRYKITEKSQAVAFWCDPISGHATLYWYRQILGQGPELLVQFQDESVVDDSQLPKDRFSAERLKGVDSTLKIQPAELGDSAMYLCASSSRTGGGYTFGSGTRLTVV.

The chain joins TRBV5-1 to TRBJ1-2; 9 nucleotides line up with TRBD1. This CDR3 is built from 12 residues. CDR1 and CDR2 from the germline V gene are SGHRS and YFSETQ. V was clipped by 3 bases and J by 7 bases; unmatched bases: 1. The CDR3 nucleotides read TGCGCCAGCAGCTCGACAGGGGGTGGCTACACCTTC. Translation: CASSSTGGGYTF.

V usage is TRBV4-1 and J usage is TRBJ1-3; TRBD1 agrees at 7 bases. CDR3 length: 14 amino acids. Trimming at V came to 5 bases and at J to 8 bases, leaving 9 bases not matched to a gene. Looked up from germline, CDR1 is MGHRA and CDR2 is YSYEKL. The CDR3: CASSSLRGPHTIYF. The DNA of the CDR3 is TGCGCCAGCAGCTCCCTGAGGGGGCCCCACACCATATATTTT.